This TCR beta chain comes out of a study of blood T cells in healthy people across ages. Primed by a sample-barcoded 5' primer and a J-beta primer mix, a second PCR proceeded for 7 to 11 cycles. TCRdb reprocessed the 5' RACE reads via MiXCR and lists one record per CDR3 protein. The sample has about 1.6 million distinct CDR3 sequences, about 32% seen once. The germline V gene has CDR1 DFQATT and CDR2 SNEGSKA (reference sequence). V was trimmed by 0 bases and J by 8 bases, leaving 11 bases between them. The CDR3 extends over 13 amino acids. The sequenced material came from blood. The gene calls are TRBV20-1 and TRBJ2-1; no clear D gene. The receptor was derived from a woman aged 25 to 39 in good health. CDR3 nucleotides: TGCAGTGCTAGAGAGATAGAAATCTATGAGCAGTTCTTC. Its translation: CSAREIEIYEQFF.